These T cell receptor beta chains were read from a single sample in a study of T cell responses to AZD1222 COVID-19 vaccine. Method: immunoSEQ multiplex PCR; TCRdb's copy keeps in-frame clones and lacks some. The table has about 150,000 clones, about nine tenths seen once. The sequencing here drew on peripheral blood, taken on day 0 of AZD1222 vaccination. The source is an adult in good health. CDR3s include the opening cysteine and the closing phenylalanine or tryptophan. A D gene is named only where the DNA matches it firmly. A row's size may be missing; if present it is once, few, many or a size class.

V,D,J,size,CDR3,DNA
TRBV6-5,TRBD1,TRBJ2-1,.,CASARGPREDEQFF,TGTGCCAGCGCCAGGGGGCCCAGGGAGGATGAGCAGTTCTTC
TRBV11-2,.,TRBJ2-3,.,CASSLGAGITDTQYF,TGTGCCAGCAGCTTAGGGGCAGGGATTACAGATACGCAGTATTTT
TRBV5-1,TRBD1,TRBJ1-1,.,CASSVLGGEDTEAFF,TGCGCCAGCAGCGTCCTAGGGGGCGAGGACACTGAAGCTTTCTTT
TRBV12-3/TRBV12-4,.,TRBJ1-1,once,CASRFTANTEAFF,TGTGCCAGCAGATTTACAGCAAACACTGAAGCTTTCTTT
TRBV2,TRBD1,TRBJ1-1,few,CASTEQGPGTEAFF,TGTGCCAGCACCGAACAGGGGCCAGGCACTGAAGCTTTCTTT
TRBV5-4,.,TRBJ2-2,.,CASSLDTGELFF,TGTGCCAGCAGCTTGGACACCGGGGAGCTGTTTTTT
TRBV25-1,.,TRBJ2-7,.,CASSAGLSYEQYF,TGTGCCAGCAGTGCGGGACTCAGCTACGAGCAGTACTTC
TRBV9,TRBD1,TRBJ1-3,.,CASSARPRDRGSGNTIYF,TGTGCCAGCAGCGCCAGACCCAGGGACAGGGGCAGTGGAAACACCATATATTTT
TRBV3-1/TRBV3-2,.,TRBJ2-1,.,CASSQVVGKDEQFF,TGTGCCAGCAGCCAAGTTGTAGGCAAGGATGAGCAGTTCTTC
TRBV19,.,TRBJ1-5,.,CASGSRNSNQPQHF,TGTGCCAGTGGATCCCGAAATAGCAATCAGCCCCAGCATTTT
TRBV6-2/TRBV6-3,.,TRBJ2-7,.,CASSYRGGHYEQYF,TGTGCCAGCAGTTACCGCGGGGGCCACTACGAGCAGTACTTC
TRBV5-8,.,TRBJ1-1,.,CASERDTGFNEAFF,TGTGCCAGCGAGAGAGATACAGGGTTCAATGAAGCTTTCTTT
TRBV24-1,.,TRBJ1-2,once,CATSPRQVNYGYTF,TGTGCCACCTCCCCCCGACAGGTCAACTATGGCTACACCTTC
TRBV4-3,TRBD2,TRBJ2-7,.,CASSQDRLAGAEQYF,TGCGCCAGCAGCCAAGACCGGCTAGCGGGCGCCGAGCAGTACTTC
TRBV7-2,.,TRBJ1-5,few,CASSLGGASNQPQHF,TGTGCCAGCAGCTTAGGGGGGGCTAGCAATCAGCCCCAGCATTTT
TRBV7-2,TRBD2,TRBJ2-3,.,CASSPRLAGGSMIDTQYF,TGTGCCAGCAGCCCCCGACTAGCGGGGGGGTCGATGATTGATACGCAGTATTTT
TRBV7-6,.,TRBJ1-4,.,CASSPGTLGTNEKLFF,TGTGCCAGCAGCCCAGGGACCCTGGGCACTAATGAAAAACTGTTTTTT
TRBV12-5,.,TRBJ1-1,.,CASGLPQNTEAFF,TGTGCTAGTGGTTTGCCCCAGAACACTGAAGCTTTCTTT
TRBV7-8,.,TRBJ1-1,.,CASTRGENTEAFF,TGTGCCAGCACAAGAGGGGAGAACACTGAAGCTTTCTTT
TRBV30,TRBD2,TRBJ2-7,few,CAWRLAGEQYF,TGTGCCTGGAGGCTAGCGGGCGAGCAGTACTTC
TRBV10-3,.,TRBJ1-5,.,CATLRQSGQRENQPQHF,TGTGCCACCCTTCGTCAGTCGGGGCAAAGGGAAAATCAGCCCCAGCATTTT
TRBV7-2,.,TRBJ1-3,few,CASSRRQGGGNTIYF,TGTGCCAGCAGCCGGCGGCAGGGCGGTGGGAACACCATATATTTT
TRBV5-4,.,TRBJ2-7,once,CASSLGAEVEQYF,TGTGCCAGCAGCTTGGGAGCCGAGGTAGAGCAGTACTTC
TRBV10-3,.,TRBJ1-1,few,CAIRSDPAGEAFF,TGTGCCATCAGATCCGACCCGGCGGGTGAAGCTTTCTTT
TRBV9,TRBD1,TRBJ1-5,.,CASSVGGQGDQPQHF,TGTGCCAGCAGCGTAGGGGGACAGGGAGACCAGCCCCAGCATTTT
TRBV13,TRBD2,TRBJ2-3,.,CASSLRGFPSGAADTQYF,TGTGCCAGCAGCTTACGCGGCTTTCCTAGCGGGGCGGCAGATACGCAGTATTTT
TRBV18,.,TRBJ2-1,.,CASSPGWEWGGLGEQFF,TGTGCCAGCTCCCCCGGATGGGAGTGGGGGGGCCTCGGTGAGCAGTTCTTC
TRBV6-6,.,TRBJ1-3,.,CASSPSGAGNTIYF,TGTGCCAGCAGTCCCTCTGGGGCTGGAAACACCATATATTTT
TRBV19,.,TRBJ2-3,once,CASSPGGMNTDTQYF,TGTGCCAGTAGTCCAGGGGGGATGAACACAGATACGCAGTATTTT
TRBV18,.,TRBJ2-3,.,CASSPGGGKDTQYF,TGTGCCAGCTCACCAGGGGGCGGGAAAGATACGCAGTATTTT
TRBV14,.,TRBJ1-4,once,CASSQGVATNEKLFF,TGTGCCAGCAGCCAAGGGGTTGCAACTAATGAAAAACTGTTTTTT
TRBV27,.,TRBJ2-1,.,CASSLSRDPYNEQFF,TGTGCCAGCAGTTTATCCAGGGATCCTTACAATGAGCAGTTCTTC
TRBV11-2,.,TRBJ1-1,.,CASSSPGRVDTEAFF,TGTGCCAGCAGCTCCCCAGGGCGGGTGGACACTGAAGCTTTCTTT
TRBV3-1/TRBV3-2,.,TRBJ2-2,.,CASSPGGFLPGELFF,TGTGCCAGCAGCCCAGGGGGGTTTCTTCCCGGGGAGCTGTTTTTT
TRBV18,TRBD1,TRBJ1-2,once,CASSPGQDYGYTF,TGTGCCAGCTCACCGGGACAGGACTATGGCTACACCTTC
TRBV9,.,TRBJ1-6,.,CASSVVDINSPLHF,TGTGCCAGCAGCGTAGTAGACATCAATTCACCCCTCCACTTT
TRBV5-1,TRBD2,TRBJ2-5,.,CASRRTTSGGQETQYF,TGCGCCAGCAGACGAACTACTAGCGGGGGGCAAGAGACCCAGTACTTC
TRBV7-3,.,TRBJ1-3,.,CASSLDSGSGNTIYF,TGTGCCAGCAGCTTAGACAGTGGCTCTGGAAACACCATATATTTT
TRBV7-2,.,TRBJ1-2,.,CASATDGNYGYTF,TGTGCCAGCGCGACGGACGGTAACTATGGCTACACCTTC
TRBV2,.,TRBJ1-1,.,CASSVITGTNTEAFF,TGTGCCAGCAGTGTGATTACAGGGACCAACACTGAAGCTTTCTTT
TRBV11-2,TRBD1,TRBJ1-6,.,CASSLETPRDRNSPLHF,TGTGCCAGCAGCTTAGAAACCCCCCGGGACAGAAATTCACCCCTCCACTTT
TRBV12-3/TRBV12-4,.,TRBJ1-1,.,CASSLRDNTEAFF,TGTGCCAGCAGCCTAAGGGACAACACTGAAGCTTTCTTT
TRBV4-3,.,TRBJ2-4,.,CASSQVMGAGNIQYF,TGCGCCAGCAGCCAAGTGATGGGGGCAGGGAACATTCAGTACTTC
TRBV7-2,.,TRBJ1-6,few,CASSLNRDKSPLHF,TGTGCCAGCAGCTTAAACAGGGACAAATCACCCCTCCACTTT
TRBV9,TRBD2,TRBJ2-2,.,CASSVTTSGGGGELFF,TGTGCCAGCAGCGTCACAACTAGCGGGGGTGGCGGGGAGCTGTTTTTT